The 29 T cell receptor beta chains below all came from one sample that was sequenced in a study of CD4 and CD8 cells across lung adenocarcinoma regions. Via MiXCR, TCRdb re-called the PCR reads, giving one row per CDR3 protein. The sample lists roughly 4,200 distinct CDR3 sequences; around half were seen once. Material for sequencing was CD4+ T cells from the center of a lung tumor. The receptors stem from a female donor with lung adenocarcinoma. The CD4 and CD8 labels of this study may be unreliable.

The table lists this clonotype with a few counts. The gene calls are TRBV6-1 and TRBJ2-7; TRBD1 matches 7 bases. The length of the CDR3 is 12 residues. Germline V gene data show CDR1 as MNHNS and CDR2 as SASEGT. J was trimmed by 6 bases and V by 5 bases; bases with no gene match: 4. The CDR3 loop is CASSRPGGEQYF. The DNA for the CDR3 is TGTGCCAGCAGTCGTCCAGGGGGCGAGCAGTACTTC.

This clonotype is medium-sized (0.01 to 0.1%) in the sample. This rearrangement joins TRBV6-9 to TRBJ2-1, with 10 bases matching TRBD2. Losses at the gene ends were 2 bases for V and 6 bases for J; bases not matched to a gene: 1. The germline CDR1 and CDR2 sequences are MNHGY and SVAAGI. This CDR3 region has 14 residues. DNA of the CDR3: TGTGCCAGCAGTTATAGCGGGAGGGCCAATGAGCAGTTCTTC. This encodes CASSYSGRANEQFF.

This clonotype was picked up a small number of times. The CDR3 is CASSLRVTSGRFYNEQYF. The CDR3 coding sequence is TGTGCCAGCAGCTTAAGGGTCACTAGCGGGAGATTCTACAATGAGCAGTACTTC. This chain uses TRBV7-2 with TRBJ2-5, with 11 bases matching TRBD2. This CDR3 spans 18 amino acids. Germline lookup yields CDR1 SGHTA and CDR2 FQGNSA. J gave up 11 bases and V 2 bases, and 19 bases lay outside the gene matches.

In the case of this clonotype: A read error may produce the germline difference seen at one junction end. The J gene is TRBJ2-5, the V gene TRBV10-3; a weak D match, TRBD1 (6 bases). The DNA end is a closer match to TRBJ2-6, so the J assignment may be wrong. The CDR3 has 15 amino acids. The V gene's germline CDR1 is ENHRY and CDR2 SYGVKD. The CDR3 region is CAFGSGQSGSNVLTF. CDR3 DNA sequence: TGTGCCTTCGGGTCTGGACAGTCTGGCTCCAACGTGCTGACTTTC.

This clonotype showed up just a few times. The V call is TRBV6-1, the J call TRBJ2-1; D is ambiguous. Trimming removed 6 bases from V and 6 bases from J, with 6 bases in between. The CDR3 consists of 11 residues. From germline, CDR1 is MNHNS and CDR2 SASEGT. Here the CDR3 DNA reads TGTGCCAGCAGCTTGAGCAATGAGCAGTTCTTC. Its protein is CASSLSNEQFF.

This clonotype is large (0.1 to 1%) within its sample. The CDR3 is CASSEAGGNQPQHF. The DNA of the CDR3 is TGTGCCAGCAGTGAGGCAGGGGGCAATCAGCCCCAGCATTTT. The V call is TRBV6-1, the J call TRBJ1-5; D possibly corresponds to TRBD1 (6 bases). CDR1 is MNHNS, CDR2 SASEGT, per germline. The CDR3 is 14 residues long. V was cut by 3 bases and J by 2 bases, with 8 bases left in between.

The genes are TRBV7-8 and TRBJ2-4; TRBD2 is a possible D gene (6 bases). CDR1 is SGHVS, CDR2 FQNEAQ, per germline. V shed 3 bases and J shed 2 bases, with 17 bases lying between them. The CDR3 is 17 residues long. The CDR3 nucleotides read TGTGCCAGCAGCTTTTCGGCGGGAAAGGTATCCAAAAACATTCAGTACTTC. As protein: CASSFSAGKVSKNIQYF. The variable domain in full, with the rest retrieved from reference TRBV7-8 and TRBJ2-4, is GAGVSQSPRYKVAKRGQDVALRCDPISGHVSLFWYQQALGQGPEFLTYFQNEAQLDKSGLPSDRFFAERPEGSVSTLKIQRTQQEDSAVYLCASSFSAGKVSKNIQYFGAGTRLSVL.

Notes on this clonotype: The germline gene is not matched at one end of the junction; a read error may be the cause. The chain links TRBV6-1 to TRBJ2-1; D possibly corresponds to TRBD1 (6 bases). This CDR3 contains 13 residues. The germline gives CDR1 MNHNS, CDR2 SASEGT. The CDR3 DNA follows: TGTGCCAGCAGTATAACGACAGGACGGGAACTGTTTTTC. Protein product: CASSITTGRELFF.

The rearrangement uses TRBV6-1 and TRBJ2-5, with TRBD2 matching 12 bases. The DNA end favors TRBJ2-1, so the J call may be wrong. The germline V gene encodes CDR1 MNHNS and CDR2 SASEGT. The CDR3 totals 17 residues. The CDR3 is CASFRLAGGSGYNEQFF. DNA for the CDR3: TGTGCCAGCTTCCGGCTAGCGGGAGGGTCGGGCTACAATGAGCAGTTCTTC.

V gene TRBV27 combines with J gene TRBJ2-5, with D possibly called TRBD1 or TRBD2 (5 bases each). This CDR3 has 16 residues. Germline V lookup: CDR1 MNHEY, CDR2 SMNVEV (reference sequence). The V gene lost 8 bases and the J gene lost 0 bases, with 19 bases spanning the gap. The CDR3 is CASGGRVARDQETQYF. The CDR3, as DNA: TGTGCCAGCGGGGGTCGCGTGGCCCGGGACCAAGAGACCCAGTACTTC.

This clonotype was seen a few times. The CDR3: CASSESPRETQYF. The DNA of the CDR3 is TGTGCCAGCAGTGAATCCCCTAGAGAGACCCAGTACTTC. The chain joins TRBV25-1 to TRBJ2-5, with no clear D. This CDR3 spans 13 amino acids. Trimming stripped 1 base from V and 4 bases from J, with 7 bases between. Germline loops: CDR1 MGHDK, CDR2 SYGVNS.

V and J are TRBV15 and TRBJ2-1; maybe TRBD2 (6 bases). The V gene lost 5 bases and the J gene lost 5 bases, with 13 bases spanning the gap. The CDR3 covers 14 residues. Germline-derived CDR1 and CDR2 are LNHNV and YYDKDF (reference sequence). In nucleotides, the CDR3 is TGTGCCACCAGCCTCGATGGGGGGAACAATGAGCAGTTCTTC. It yields the protein CATSLDGGNNEQFF.

The V and J genes are TRBV7-6 and TRBJ2-1; D uncertain. CDR1 is SGHVS and CDR2 is FNYEAQ in the germline V gene. The CDR3 is made up of 11 amino acids. V lost 2 bases and J lost 7, with 3 bases in between. CDR3 nucleotides: TGTGCCAGCAGCTTACAAAATGAGCAGTTCTTC. This sequence encodes CASSLQNEQFF.

This sequence joins TRBV28 and TRBJ2-1; 7 bases are shared with TRBD1. The J call may be mistaken, given a closer DNA end match to TRBJ2-7. This CDR3 region has 14 residues. CDR1 is MDHEN, CDR2 SYDVKM, per germline. CDR3 bases: TGTGCCAGCAGTTTAACAGGGGTTTCCTACGAGCAGTACTTC. Its translation: CASSLTGVSYEQYF.

The table lists this clonotype with a few counts. V is TRBV27 and J is TRBJ2-1, with 11 positions matching TRBD2. CDR1 is MNHEY and CDR2 is SMNVEV in the germline V gene (reference sequence). The CDR3 contains 15 residues. The J segment lost 4 bases and the V segment lost 5 bases, leaving 4 bases of the junction unmatched. The CDR3 protein is CASSPGLADYNEQFF. The CDR3 DNA sequence: TGTGCCAGCAGTCCGGGACTAGCGGATTACAATGAGCAGTTCTTC.

Note on this clonotype: The germline gene is not matched at one end of the junction; a read error may be the cause. The rearrangement uses TRBV7-2 and TRBJ2-4, with a weak D call TRBD2 (6 bases). The CDR3 consists of 17 residues. CDR1 is SGHTA, CDR2 FQGNSA, per germline. This CDR3 reads CASSCDAGRRAKDTQYF. The CDR3 DNA follows: TGTGCCAGCAGCTGCGATGCGGGGCGGCGAGCCAAAGATACTCAGTATTTC. The whole variable domain, filled in from reference TRBV7-2 and TRBJ2-4, reads GAGVSQSPSNKVTEKGKDVELRCDPISGHTALYWYRQSLGQGLEFLIYFQGNSAPDKSGLPSDRFSAERTGGSVSTLTIQRTQQEDSAVYLCASSCDAGRRAKDTQYFGAGTRLSVL.

This chain connects TRBV10-1 to TRBJ2-4; D might be TRBD1 (6 bases). Germline CDR1 WNHNN, CDR2 SYGVQD (reference sequence). CDR3 length: 12 amino acids. Trimming left V 6 bases short and J 5 bases short, with 8 bases between. CDR3 region: CASRTGENIQYF. The CDR3 bases are TGCGCCAGCAGGACAGGAGAAAACATTCAGTACTTC.

The sample holds a few counts of this clonotype. The CDR3 coding sequence is TGTGCCAGCAGCTACCGACGGAACAATGAGCAGTTCTTC. It yields the protein CASSYRRNNEQFF. V usage is TRBV3-1 and J usage is TRBJ2-1, with D unresolved. The V gene lost 5 bases and the J gene lost 5 bases, with 10 bases spanning the gap. The CDR3 is 13 residues long. Germline-derived CDR1 and CDR2 are LGHDT and YNNKEL (reference sequence).

Sample share makes this clonotype medium-sized (0.01 to 0.1%). The chain links TRBV6-1 to TRBJ2-1, with D maybe TRBD1 (6 bases). Germline values: CDR1 MNHNS, CDR2 SASEGT. Trimming removed 1 base from V and 6 bases from J, with 13 bases in between. CDR3 length: 15 amino acids. The DNA for the CDR3 is TGTGCCAGCAGTGAAGGGGGACATCGCCCCAATGAGCAGTTCTTC. Its protein product is CASSEGGHRPNEQFF.

By its share, this clonotype is medium-sized (0.01 to 0.1%). The chain joins TRBV7-2 to TRBJ2-3; 9 nucleotides align to TRBD2. V trimming: 2 bases; J trimming: 4 bases; junction bases outside the gene matches: 7. The CDR3 spans 16 residues. The germline CDR1 and CDR2 sequences are SGHTA and FQGNSA. The CDR3: CASSLKAGGSADTQYF. In DNA, the CDR3 is TGTGCCAGCAGCTTAAAAGCGGGAGGTTCGGCAGATACGCAGTATTTT.

This chain links TRBV27 with TRBJ2-5; the D is unclear. The assigned J gene may be wrong: the sequence end matches TRBJ2-1 better. CDR1 is MNHEY and CDR2 is SMNVEV in the germline V gene (reference sequence). The CDR3 loop spans 12 amino acids. The CDR3 reads CASRNNQLEQFF. The CDR3 bases are TGTGCCAGCAGAAACAATCAGTTAGAGCAGTTCTTC.

This chain uses TRBV6-1 with TRBJ1-2, with D perhaps matching TRBD1 (6 bases). The CDR3 sequence is 13 residues long. Germline CDR1 is MNHNS and CDR2 is SASEGT. V lost 2 bases, J lost 13 bases, and 17 bases lay in between. The CDR3, as DNA: TGTGCCAGCAGTGAACATTCATCGGACAGCACCACCTTC. It encodes CASSEHSSDSTTF.

By sample share, this clonotype is medium-sized. The rearrangement joins TRBV6-1 to TRBJ2-1; D tentatively reads TRBD1 or TRBD2 (5 bases each). The J call may be in error: the DNA end matches TRBJ2-7 better. This CDR3 comprises 15 residues. CDR1 MNHNS and CDR2 SASEGT come from the germline V gene. The CDR3 bases are TGTGCCAGCAGTGAAGACGAGGGGCCTGTCTACGAGCAGTACTTC. It translates to CASSEDEGPVYEQYF.

The gene calls are TRBV6-5 and TRBJ1-2; D might be TRBD1 (5 bases). The V gene's germline CDR1 is MNHEY and CDR2 SVGAGI. The V end lost 2 bases, the J end lost 4 bases, and 11 bases lay between the germline ends. The CDR3 spans 14 residues. The CDR3 reads CASSYRGGGYGYTF. The CDR3 DNA follows: TGTGCCAGCAGTTACCGGGGGGGAGGCTATGGCTACACCTTC.

This clonotype has only a few counts. The chain carries TRBV10-1 and TRBJ1-2; D is uncertain. In germline, CDR1 is WNHNN, CDR2 SYGVQD (reference sequence). V shed 3 bases and J shed 2 bases, with 7 bases lying between them. The CDR3 sequence is 13 residues long. DNA for the CDR3: TGCGCCAGCAGTGACAGCCTCAACTATGGCTACACCTTC. It codes for CASSDSLNYGYTF.

By share, this clonotype counts as large. The chain uses TRBV27 and TRBJ2-3; D gene uncertain. The CDR3 spans 13 residues. The V gene lost 6 bases and the J gene lost 5 bases, with 12 bases spanning the gap. Per the germline V gene, CDR1 is MNHEY and CDR2 is SMNVEV (reference sequence). CDR3 in DNA: TGTGCCAGCAGCAGAAGGTTTGTAGATACGCAGTATTTT. This translates into CASSRRFVDTQYF.

The chain joins TRBV11-2 to TRBJ2-5; 7 bases agree with TRBD2. TRBJ2-7 explains the end of the DNA better; the J call may be wrong. Germline V CDR1 and CDR2: SGHAT, FQNNGV. This CDR3 spans 16 amino acids. CDR3 sequence: CASSRHGWEGIYEQYF. CDR3 in DNA: TGTGCCAGCAGCCGTCATGGGTGGGAGGGGATCTACGAGCAGTACTTC.

This clonotype occurred once. V usage is TRBV10-2 and J usage is TRBJ1-1, with D perhaps matching TRBD1 (5 bases). Germline lookup yields CDR1 WSHSY and CDR2 SAAADI. This CDR3 has 15 residues. Trimming took 10 bases from V and 0 from J, leaving 18 bases between them. The CDR3 nucleotides are TGCGCCACGAATCCGGGACGGACCATGAACACTGAAGCTTTCTTT. Its protein product is CATNPGRTMNTEAFF.

This clonotype showed up just once. The chain couples TRBV6-1 to TRBJ2-3; a weak D match, TRBD2 (6 bases). Per germline, CDR1 MNHNS and CDR2 SASEGT. CDR3 size: 15 residues. Trimming took off 3 bases at V and 2 bases at J, with 12 bases between the two ends. CDR3 DNA sequence: TGTGCCAGCAGTGACGGCGGGGATATCACAGATACGCAGTATTTT. It encodes CASSDGGDITDTQYF.